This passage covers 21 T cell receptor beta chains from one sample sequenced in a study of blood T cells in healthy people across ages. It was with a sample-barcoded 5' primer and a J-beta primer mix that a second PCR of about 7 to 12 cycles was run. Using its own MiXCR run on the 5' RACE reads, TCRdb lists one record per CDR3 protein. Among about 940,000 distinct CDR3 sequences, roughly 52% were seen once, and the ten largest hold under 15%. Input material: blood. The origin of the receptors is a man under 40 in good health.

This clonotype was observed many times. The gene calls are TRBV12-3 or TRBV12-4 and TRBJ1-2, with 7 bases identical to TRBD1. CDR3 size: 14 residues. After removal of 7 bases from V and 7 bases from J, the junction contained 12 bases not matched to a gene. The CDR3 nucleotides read TGTGCCAGCAACTCGGGACAGCCGCTCGCTGGCTACACCTTC. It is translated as CASNSGQPLAGYTF.

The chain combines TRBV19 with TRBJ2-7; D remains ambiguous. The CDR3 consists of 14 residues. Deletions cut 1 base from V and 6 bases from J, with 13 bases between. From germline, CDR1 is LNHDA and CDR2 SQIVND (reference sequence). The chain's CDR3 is CASSIGIGSSEQYF. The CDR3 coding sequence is TGTGCCAGTAGTATAGGCATCGGAAGTAGCGAGCAGTACTTC.

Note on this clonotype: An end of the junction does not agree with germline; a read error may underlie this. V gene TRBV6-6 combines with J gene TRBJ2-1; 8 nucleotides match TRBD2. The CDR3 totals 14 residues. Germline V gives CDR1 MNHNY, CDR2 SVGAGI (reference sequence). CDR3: CASSPGTSGNGQFF. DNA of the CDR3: TGTGCCAGTAGTCCCGGGACTAGTGGTAATGGGCAGTTCTTC.

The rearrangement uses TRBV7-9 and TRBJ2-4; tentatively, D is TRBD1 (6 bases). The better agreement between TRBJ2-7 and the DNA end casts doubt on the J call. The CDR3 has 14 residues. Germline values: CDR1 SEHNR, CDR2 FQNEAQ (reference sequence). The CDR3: CASSDGTPTYEQYF. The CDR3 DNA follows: TGTGCCAGCAGCGACGGGACACCTACCTACGAGCAGTACTTC.

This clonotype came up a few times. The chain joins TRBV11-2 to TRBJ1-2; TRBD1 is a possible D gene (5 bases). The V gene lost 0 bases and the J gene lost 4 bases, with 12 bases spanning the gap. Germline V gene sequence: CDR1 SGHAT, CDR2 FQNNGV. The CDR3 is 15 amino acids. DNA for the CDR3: TGTGCCAGCAGCTTAGATGGTCCCGGGGGCTATGGCTACACCTTC. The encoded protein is CASSLDGPGGYGYTF.

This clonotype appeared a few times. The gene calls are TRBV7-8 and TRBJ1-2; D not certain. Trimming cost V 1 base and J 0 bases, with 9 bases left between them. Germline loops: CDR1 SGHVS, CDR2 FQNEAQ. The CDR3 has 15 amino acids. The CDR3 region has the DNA TGTGCCAGCAGCTTAGAGAGCAGGTCTAACTATGGCTACACCTTC. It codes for CASSLESRSNYGYTF.

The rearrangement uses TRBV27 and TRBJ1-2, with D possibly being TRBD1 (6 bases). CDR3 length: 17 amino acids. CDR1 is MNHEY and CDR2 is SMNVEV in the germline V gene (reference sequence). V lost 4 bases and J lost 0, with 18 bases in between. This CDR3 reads CASSSRVRTAPNYGYTF. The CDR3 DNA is TGTGCCAGCAGTTCTCGGGTGAGGACAGCCCCTAACTATGGCTACACCTTC.

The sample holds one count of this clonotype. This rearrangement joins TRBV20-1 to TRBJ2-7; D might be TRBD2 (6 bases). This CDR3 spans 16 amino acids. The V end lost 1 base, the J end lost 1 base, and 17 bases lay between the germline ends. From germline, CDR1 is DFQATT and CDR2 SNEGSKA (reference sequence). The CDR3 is CSARALQAGVSYEQYF. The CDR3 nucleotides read TGCAGTGCTAGAGCCCTCCAAGCGGGCGTATCCTACGAGCAGTACTTC.

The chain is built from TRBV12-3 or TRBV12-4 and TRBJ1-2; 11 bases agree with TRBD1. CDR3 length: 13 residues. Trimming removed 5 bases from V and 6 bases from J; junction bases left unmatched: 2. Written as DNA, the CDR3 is TGTGCCAGCAGTGCGGGACAGGGGGATGGCTACACCTTC. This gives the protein CASSAGQGDGYTF.

CDR3 in DNA: TGTGCCACCAGCAGGAGGGTCAAAAACATTCAGTACTTC. This gives the protein CATSRRVKNIQYF. This sequence joins TRBV15 and TRBJ2-4, with D tentatively TRBD2 (5 bases). There are 13 residues in the CDR3. CDR1 is LNHNV and CDR2 is YYDKDF in the germline V gene (reference sequence). V lost 3 bases, J lost 3 bases, and 6 bases lay in between.

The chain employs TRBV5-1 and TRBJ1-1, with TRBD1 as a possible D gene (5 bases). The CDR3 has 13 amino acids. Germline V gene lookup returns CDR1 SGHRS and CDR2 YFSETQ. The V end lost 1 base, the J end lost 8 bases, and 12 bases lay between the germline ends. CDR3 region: CASSLQGVAEAFF. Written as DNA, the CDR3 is TGCGCCAGCAGCTTGCAAGGGGTCGCCGAAGCTTTCTTT.

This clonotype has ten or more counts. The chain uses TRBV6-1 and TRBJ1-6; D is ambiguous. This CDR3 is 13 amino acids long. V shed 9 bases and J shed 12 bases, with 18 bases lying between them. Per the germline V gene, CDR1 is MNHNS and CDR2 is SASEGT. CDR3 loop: CARSPAGDKPLHF. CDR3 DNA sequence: TGTGCCAGAAGCCCTGCGGGAGACAAACCCCTCCACTTT.

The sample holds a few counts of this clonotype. The CDR3 here is CASSQDLLIETQYF. Written as DNA, the CDR3 is TGTGCCAGCAGCCAAGATCTGTTGATCGAGACCCAGTACTTC. The V and J genes are TRBV14 and TRBJ2-5; D gene ambiguous. V was pared by 0 bases and J by 5 bases, with 10 bases between. Germline V CDR1 and CDR2: SGHDN, FVKESK. The CDR3 totals 14 residues. The whole variable domain, remainder taken from reference TRBV14 and TRBJ2-5, is EAGVTQFPSHSVIEKGQTVTLRCDPISGHDNLYWYRRVMGKEIKFLLHFVKESKQDESGMPNNRFLAERTGGTYSTLKVQPAELEDSGVYFCASSQDLLIETQYFGPGTRLLVL.

This CDR3 reads CASSNDQVPYNEQFF. The DNA of the CDR3 is TGTGCCAGCAGCAACGACCAGGTCCCTTACAATGAGCAGTTCTTC. The rearrangement links TRBV9 to TRBJ2-1, with D hard to call. This CDR3 has 15 amino acids. The germline V gene encodes CDR1 SGDLS and CDR2 YYNGEE. Trimming shortened V by 4 bases and J by 4 bases, and 15 bases separated the two germline ends. Full variable domain (missing parts from reference TRBV9 and TRBJ2-1): DSGVTQTPKHLITATGQRVTLRCSPRSGDLSVYWYQQSLDQGLQFLIQYYNGEERAKGNILERFSAQQFPDLHSELNLSSLELGDSALYFCASSNDQVPYNEQFFGPGTRLTVL.

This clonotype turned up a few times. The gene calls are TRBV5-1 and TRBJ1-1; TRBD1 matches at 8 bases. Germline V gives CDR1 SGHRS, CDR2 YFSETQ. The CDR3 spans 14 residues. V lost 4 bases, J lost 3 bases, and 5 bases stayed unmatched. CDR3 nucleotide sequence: TGCGCCAGCAGCGGTGGACAGGGTCACACTGAAGCTTTCTTT. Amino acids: CASSGGQGHTEAFF.

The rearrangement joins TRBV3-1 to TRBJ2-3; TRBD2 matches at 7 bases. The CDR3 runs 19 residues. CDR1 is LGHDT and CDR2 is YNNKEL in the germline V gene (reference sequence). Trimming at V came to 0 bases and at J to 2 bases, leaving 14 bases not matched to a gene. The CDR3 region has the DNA TGTGCCAGCAGCCAAGATAAGGGGCAGCGGGGAGGAACCACAGATACGCAGTATTTT. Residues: CASSQDKGQRGGTTDTQYF.

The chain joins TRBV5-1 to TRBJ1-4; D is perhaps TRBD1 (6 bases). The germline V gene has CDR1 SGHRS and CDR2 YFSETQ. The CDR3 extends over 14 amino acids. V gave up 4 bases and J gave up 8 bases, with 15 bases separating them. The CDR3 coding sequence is TGCGCCAGCAGCCCCAGGGGTAATGTCGAAAAACTGTTTTTT. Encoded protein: CASSPRGNVEKLFF. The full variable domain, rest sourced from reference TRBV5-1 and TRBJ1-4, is KAGVTQTPRYLIKTRGQQVTLSCSPISGHRSVSWYQQTPGQGLQFLFEYFSETQRNKGNFPGRFSGRQFSNSRSEMNVSTLELGDSALYLCASSPRGNVEKLFFGSGTQLSVL.

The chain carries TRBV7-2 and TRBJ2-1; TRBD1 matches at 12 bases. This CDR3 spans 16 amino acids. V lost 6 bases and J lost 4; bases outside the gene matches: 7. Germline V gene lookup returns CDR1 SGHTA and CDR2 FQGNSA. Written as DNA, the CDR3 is TGTGCCAGCAGTTTGGGACAGGGGGCGTTTTACAATGAGCAGTTCTTC. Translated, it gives CASSLGQGAFYNEQFF.

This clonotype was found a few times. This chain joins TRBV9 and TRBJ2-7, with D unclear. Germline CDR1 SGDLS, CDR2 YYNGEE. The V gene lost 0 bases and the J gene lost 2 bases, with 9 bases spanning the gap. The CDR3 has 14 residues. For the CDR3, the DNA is TGTGCCAGCAGCGTAGCCGAGAGCCCCTACGAGCAGTACTTC. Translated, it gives CASSVAESPYEQYF.

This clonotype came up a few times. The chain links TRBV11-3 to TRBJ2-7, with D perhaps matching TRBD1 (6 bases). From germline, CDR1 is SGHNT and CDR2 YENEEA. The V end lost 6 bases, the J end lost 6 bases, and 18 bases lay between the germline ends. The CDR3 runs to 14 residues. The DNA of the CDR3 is TGTGCCAGCAGTCGCGGCAGGGGTGAATCCGAGCAGTACTTC. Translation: CASSRGRGESEQYF.

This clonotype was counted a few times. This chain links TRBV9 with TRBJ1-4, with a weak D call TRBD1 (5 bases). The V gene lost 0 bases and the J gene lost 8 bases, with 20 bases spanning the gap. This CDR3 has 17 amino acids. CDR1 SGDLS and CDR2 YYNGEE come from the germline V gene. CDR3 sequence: CASSVAGDGRSQEKLFF. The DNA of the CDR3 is TGTGCCAGCAGCGTAGCTGGGGACGGTCGTTCCCAGGAAAAACTGTTTTTT.